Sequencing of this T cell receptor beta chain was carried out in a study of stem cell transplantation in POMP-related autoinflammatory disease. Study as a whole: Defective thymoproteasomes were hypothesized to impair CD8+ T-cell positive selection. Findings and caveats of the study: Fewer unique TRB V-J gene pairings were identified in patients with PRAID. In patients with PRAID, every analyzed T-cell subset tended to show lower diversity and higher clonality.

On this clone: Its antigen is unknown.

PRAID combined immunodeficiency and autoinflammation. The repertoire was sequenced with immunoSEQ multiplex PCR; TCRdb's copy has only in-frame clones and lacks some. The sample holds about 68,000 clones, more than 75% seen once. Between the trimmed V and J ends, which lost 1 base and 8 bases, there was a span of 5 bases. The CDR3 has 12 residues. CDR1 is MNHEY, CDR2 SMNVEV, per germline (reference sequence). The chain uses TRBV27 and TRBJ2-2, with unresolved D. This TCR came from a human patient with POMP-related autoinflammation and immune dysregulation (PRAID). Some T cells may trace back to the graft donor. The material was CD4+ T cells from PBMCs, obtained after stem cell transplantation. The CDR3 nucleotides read TGTGCCAGCAGTTTATATCCTGGGGAGCTGTTTTTT. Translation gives CASSLYPGELFF.